The rows below give T cell receptor beta chains drawn from one sample of a study of blood T cell repertoires in COVID-19. Repertoires were generated with immunoSEQ multiplex PCR, while TCRdb's copy carries only in-frame clones and drops some. This table has 250,000 to 300,000 clones, around nine tenths appearing once. The sequenced material came from PBMCs or T cells enriched from blood (not recorded which). These receptors were obtained from a woman aged 55 to 70 in a cohort exposed to, infected with or recovered from COVID-19 (not recorded which). The CDR3 runs from the conserved cysteine through the conserved F or W. Each record gives: J gene, clone size, D gene, V gene, CDR3 protein, CDR3 DNA. A D gene is named only where the DNA matches it firmly. Clone size, where shown, is once, few, many, or a class for clones that have expanded.

TRBJ2-1,.,TRBD2,TRBV24-1,CATSDFGGLGDEQFF,TGTGCCACCAGTGATTTCGGGGGGTTGGGGGATGAGCAGTTCTTC
TRBJ1-5,few,.,TRBV6-1,CASSEWGQSDQPQHF,TGTGCCAGCAGTGAATGGGGACAATCAGACCAGCCCCAGCATTTT
TRBJ1-1,.,.,TRBV29-1,CSASTGGNTEAFF,TGCAGCGCCTCGACTGGGGGCAACACTGAAGCTTTCTTT
TRBJ2-1,.,TRBD2,TRBV30,CAWSKTSGSKFF,TGTGCCTGGAGCAAGACTAGCGGGAGTAAGTTCTTC
TRBJ2-7,.,TRBD1,TRBV18,CASSPGQGEGEQYF,TGTGCCAGCTCGCCGGGACAGGGGGAGGGCGAGCAGTACTTC
TRBJ1-1,.,.,TRBV28,CAIDTGWRAFF,TGTGCCATCGATACAGGGTGGCGGGCTTTCTTT
TRBJ2-6,.,.,TRBV5-1,CASSSSGSGANVLTF,TGCGCCAGCAGCTCTTCAGGCTCTGGGGCCAACGTCCTGACTTTC
TRBJ1-1,many,.,TRBV7-9,CASSFVAGFYNTEAFF,TGTGCCAGCAGCTTCGTCGCCGGTTTTTACAACACTGAAGCTTTCTTT
TRBJ1-4,.,TRBD1,TRBV5-1,CASSDRDSRTEKLFF,TGCGCCAGCAGCGATCGGGACAGCAGGACTGAAAAACTGTTTTTT
TRBJ2-1,.,TRBD1,TRBV5-4,CASSSNRGPLKEQFF,TGTGCCAGCAGCTCAAACAGGGGGCCACTTAAGGAGCAGTTCTTC
TRBJ2-3,.,.,TRBV4-2,CASSQQVGGREGTQYF,TGTGCCAGCAGCCAACAGGTCGGGGGTCGTGAGGGTACGCAGTATTTT
TRBJ1-2,.,.,TRBV24-1,CATSDSDSSGYTF,TGTGCCACCAGTGATTCCGACTCGTCTGGCTACACCTTC
TRBJ1-3,.,.,TRBV30,CAWVGYSLISGNTIYF,TGTGCCTGGGTCGGTTATAGCTTGATCTCTGGAAACACCATATATTTT
TRBJ2-1,.,.,TRBV20-1,CSAPSRNEQFF,TGCAGTGCACCGTCCAGAAATGAGCAGTTCTTC
TRBJ2-7,.,TRBD2,TRBV6-5,CASSYQREGAYEQYF,TGTGCCAGCAGTTACCAGCGGGAAGGGGCCTACGAGCAGTACTTC
TRBJ2-7,.,.,TRBV5-5,CASSLEGGYPYEQYF,TGTGCCAGCAGCTTGGAGGGCGGGTACCCCTACGAGCAGTACTTC
TRBJ2-4,.,.,TRBV30,CAWSQGGVAKNIQYF,TGTGCCTGGAGCCAAGGAGGGGTCGCCAAAAACATTCAGTACTTC
TRBJ2-2,.,TRBD1,TRBV3-1/TRBV3-2,CASSSRGGQADTGELFF,TGTGCCAGCAGCTCAAGAGGGGGACAGGCTGACACCGGGGAGCTGTTTTTT
TRBJ2-1,.,TRBD2,TRBV28,CASSSASGYNEQFF,TGTGCCAGCAGTTCGGCTAGCGGGTACAATGAGCAGTTCTTC
TRBJ2-7,.,TRBD2,TRBV13,CASSLQLAGVDETYEQYF,TGTGCCAGCAGCTTACAGCTAGCGGGAGTGGACGAAACCTACGAGCAGTACTTC
TRBJ1-5,.,.,TRBV28,CASYMYSNQPQHF,TGTGCCAGTTACATGTATAGCAATCAGCCCCAGCATTTT
TRBJ1-6,.,.,TRBV7-2,CASSLTGTDSPLHF,TGTGCCAGCAGCCTCACAGGGACGGATTCACCCCTCCACTTT
TRBJ1-5,.,TRBD1,TRBV6-5,CASSYSRGPNQPQHF,TGTGCCAGCAGTTACTCGAGGGGGCCAAATCAGCCCCAGCATTTT
TRBJ2-2,.,.,TRBV19,CASSRQVGELFF,TGTGCCAGTAGCCGCCAGGTCGGGGAGCTGTTTTTT
TRBJ2-7,.,TRBD1,TRBV20-1,CSASKTGAEQYF,TGCAGTGCTAGTAAGACAGGGGCCGAGCAGTACTTC
TRBJ2-7,.,TRBD1,TRBV28,CASSLSTPGQWLGQYF,TGTGCCAGCAGTTTATCCACCCCGGGACAGTGGCTTGGGCAGTACTTC
TRBJ2-4,.,.,TRBV6-5,CASSWGSGQQYF,TGTGCCAGCAGTTGGGGTTCCGGACAGCAGTACTTC
TRBJ1-1,.,TRBD1,TRBV5-1,CASSSNRGGMNTEAFF,TGCGCCAGCAGCTCGAACAGGGGAGGAATGAACACTGAAGCTTTCTTT
TRBJ2-3,.,TRBD2,TRBV2,CASETSVRDTQYF,TGTGCCAGCGAGACTAGCGTTCGAGATACGCAGTATTTT
TRBJ2-1,.,TRBD1,TRBV28,CASSWGQGAFDEQFF,TGTGCCAGCAGTTGGGGACAGGGGGCTTTTGATGAGCAGTTCTTC
TRBJ1-4,.,.,TRBV29-1,CSVVAPNEKLFF,TGCAGCGTTGTAGCGCCAAATGAAAAACTGTTTTTT
TRBJ2-5,.,TRBD1,TRBV5-1,CASSWGGTGGPETQYF,TGCGCCAGCAGCTGGGGCGGGACAGGGGGTCCGGAGACCCAGTACTTC
TRBJ2-1,.,TRBD2,TRBV6-5,CASSPASGNNEQFF,TGTGCCAGCAGTCCGGCTAGCGGGAACAATGAGCAGTTCTTC
TRBJ2-7,.,.,TRBV7-2,CASRSGSSYEQYF,TGTGCCAGCAGGAGCGGAAGCTCCTACGAGCAGTACTTC
TRBJ1-6,.,.,TRBV27,CASSLGRVGSPLHF,TGTGCCAGCAGTTTAGGCAGGGTAGGCTCACCCCTCCACTTT
TRBJ2-7,.,.,TRBV5-1,CASSPRDFGFEQYF,TGCGCCAGCAGCCCCCGGGACTTCGGTTTTGAGCAGTACTTC
TRBJ1-5,.,.,TRBV6-1,CASSEGAYSNQPQHF,TGTGCCAGCAGTGAAGGAGCCTATAGCAATCAGCCCCAGCATTTT
TRBJ2-1,.,.,TRBV19,CASTRRGRESPRNEQFF,TGTGCCAGTACGCGGAGGGGTCGGGAGTCCCCTCGAAATGAGCAGTTCTTC
TRBJ2-6,.,.,TRBV28,CASTPRGTSSGANVLTF,TGTGCCAGCACCCCAAGGGGCACAAGCTCTGGGGCCAACGTCCTGACTTTC
TRBJ1-1,.,.,TRBV5-4,CASRGRGGNTEAFF,TGTGCCAGCAGGGGCCGGGGGGGAAACACTGAAGCTTTCTTT
TRBJ2-3,.,.,TRBV27,CASSLGQGTDTQYF,TGTGCCAGCAGTTTGGGGCAGGGGACAGATACGCAGTATTTT
TRBJ2-5,.,TRBD1,TRBV18,CASSTPGQGETQYF,TGTGCCAGCTCAACTCCGGGACAGGGAGAGACCCAGTACTTC
TRBJ2-7,.,TRBD1,TRBV6-1,CASSASRGQGTYEQYF,TGTGCCAGCAGTGCTAGTAGGGGACAGGGTACCTACGAGCAGTACTTC
TRBJ1-2,.,TRBD1,TRBV28,CASSSMSTGPYGYTF,TGTGCCAGCAGTTCCATGTCGACAGGGCCCTATGGCTACACCTTC
TRBJ1-4,.,TRBD1,TRBV11-1,CASSVGQGGEKLFF,TGTGCCAGCAGCGTTGGACAGGGGGGTGAAAAACTGTTTTTT
TRBJ1-6,.,TRBD1,TRBV9,CASSVGPTGGNSPLHF,TGTGCCAGCAGCGTAGGCCCGACAGGGGGTAATTCACCCCTCCACTTT
TRBJ2-7,.,.,TRBV15,CATSRDRVSSYEQYF,TGTGCCACCAGCAGAGACAGGGTAAGCTCCTACGAGCAGTACTTC
TRBJ2-3,.,.,TRBV6-6,CASSRRRTARTALVGTDTQYF,TGTGCCAGCAGCCGCAGGAGGACCGCCAGGACAGCTCTAGTCGGCACAGATACGCAGTATTTT
TRBJ2-3,.,.,TRBV6-2/TRBV6-3,CASSYSRRISLSDTQYF,TGTGCCAGCAGTTACTCAAGGAGGATCTCACTCTCAGATACGCAGTATTTT
TRBJ2-3,few,.,TRBV2,CASRLRDSTDTQYF,TGTGCCAGCAGGCTCCGGGACTCCACAGATACGCAGTATTTT
TRBJ2-3,.,.,TRBV7-9,CASSLVGGGDTQYF,TGTGCCAGCAGCTTAGTAGGGGGGGGAGATACGCAGTATTTT
TRBJ2-7,.,TRBD1,TRBV27,CASGRDSSYEQYF,TGTGCCAGCGGACGGGACAGCTCCTACGAGCAGTACTTC
TRBJ1-6,.,.,TRBV6-1,CASSERGGANSPLHF,TGTGCCAGCAGTGAACGCGGGGGCGCGAATTCACCCCTCCACTTT
TRBJ2-5,.,.,TRBV24-1,CATSDLFPGPGGETQYF,TGTGCCACCAGTGATTTGTTCCCGGGCCCCGGGGGAGAGACCCAGTACTTC
TRBJ1-5,.,.,TRBV6-5,CASRKQGTNQPQHF,TGTGCCAGCAGGAAACAGGGCACCAATCAGCCCCAGCATTTT
TRBJ2-1,once,TRBD1,TRBV7-3,CASSQGQGNNEQFF,TGTGCCAGCAGCCAGGGACAGGGTAACAATGAGCAGTTCTTC
TRBJ2-5,once,TRBD2,TRBV2,CASSTRTSGKQETQYF,TGTGCCAGCAGTACTCGGACTAGCGGGAAGCAAGAGACCCAGTACTTC